The clone carrying this T cell receptor beta chain showed up just once. What it recognizes is unknown. These data belong to a study of OX40 agonist ivuxolimab in advanced cancers. There are 15 residues in the CDR3. Germline V gene data show CDR1 as SGHTA and CDR2 as FQGNSA. Trimming at V came to 5 bases and at J to 5 bases, leaving 10 bases not matched to a gene. Study conclusions and caveats: Fewer expanded clones were found on average in CD4+ than in CD8+ T cells. Among the least clonally expanded were partial responders at 0.1-3.0 mg/kg.

Generated by immunoSEQ multiplex PCR, the TCRdb table keeps only in-frame clones and is missing some. Of 45,000 to 65,000 clones listed, 80% to 90% are singletons. The sample consisted of CD4+ or CD8+ T cells sorted from blood, taken in a trial of the OX40 agonist ivuxolimab. The chain joins TRBV7-2 to TRBJ2-3, with 7 bases aligning to TRBD2. This sequence originates from an adult with an advanced solid tumor such as melanoma, head and neck, liver or kidney cancer. The CDR3 region is CASSPNGRGEDTQYF. DNA for the CDR3: TGTGCCAGCAGCCCCAACGGACGGGGGGAAGATACGCAGTATTTT.